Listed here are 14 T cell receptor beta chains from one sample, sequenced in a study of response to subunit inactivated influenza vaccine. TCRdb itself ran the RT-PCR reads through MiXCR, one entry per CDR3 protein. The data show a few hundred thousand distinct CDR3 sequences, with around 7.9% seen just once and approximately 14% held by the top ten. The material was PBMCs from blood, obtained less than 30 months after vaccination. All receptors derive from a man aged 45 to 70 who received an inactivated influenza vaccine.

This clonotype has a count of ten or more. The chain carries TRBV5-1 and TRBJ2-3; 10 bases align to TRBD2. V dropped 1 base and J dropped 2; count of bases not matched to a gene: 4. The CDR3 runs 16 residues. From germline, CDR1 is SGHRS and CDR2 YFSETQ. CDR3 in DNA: TGCGCCAGCAGCTTGCTAGCGGGGGTTCTCACAGATACGCAGTATTTT. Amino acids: CASSLLAGVLTDTQYF.

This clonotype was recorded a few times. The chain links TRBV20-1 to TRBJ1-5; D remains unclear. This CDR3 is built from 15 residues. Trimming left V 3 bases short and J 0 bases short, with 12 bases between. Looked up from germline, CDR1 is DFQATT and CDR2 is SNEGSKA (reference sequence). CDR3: CSARKFGVSNQPQHF. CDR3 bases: TGCAGTGCTAGGAAATTTGGGGTTAGCAATCAGCCCCAGCATTTT.

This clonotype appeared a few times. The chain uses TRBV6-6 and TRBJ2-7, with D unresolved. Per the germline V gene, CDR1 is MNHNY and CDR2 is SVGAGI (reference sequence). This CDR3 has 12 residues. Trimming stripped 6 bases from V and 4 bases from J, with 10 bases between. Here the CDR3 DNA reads TGTGCCAGCAGCACAAATTCGTACGAGCAGTACTTC. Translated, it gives CASSTNSYEQYF.

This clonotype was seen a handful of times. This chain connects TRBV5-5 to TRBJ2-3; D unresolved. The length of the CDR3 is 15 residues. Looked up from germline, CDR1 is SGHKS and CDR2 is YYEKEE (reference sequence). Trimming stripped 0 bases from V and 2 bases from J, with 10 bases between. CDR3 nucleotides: TGTGCCAGCAGCTTGGACATACCCTTCACAGATACGCAGTATTTT. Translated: CASSLDIPFTDTQYF.

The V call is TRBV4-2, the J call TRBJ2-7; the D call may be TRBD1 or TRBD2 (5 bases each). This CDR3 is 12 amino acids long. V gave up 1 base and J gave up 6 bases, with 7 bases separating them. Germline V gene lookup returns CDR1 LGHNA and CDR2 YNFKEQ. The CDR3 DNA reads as TGTGCCAGCAGCCAAGGGGACGCCGAGCAGTACTTC. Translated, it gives CASSQGDAEQYF.

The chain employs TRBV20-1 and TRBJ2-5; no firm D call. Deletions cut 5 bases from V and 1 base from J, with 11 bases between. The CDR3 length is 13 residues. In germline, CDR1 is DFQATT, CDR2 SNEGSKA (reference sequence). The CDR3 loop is CSAPSLAQETQYF. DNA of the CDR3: TGCAGTGCTCCCTCGCTTGCCCAAGAGACCCAGTACTTC.

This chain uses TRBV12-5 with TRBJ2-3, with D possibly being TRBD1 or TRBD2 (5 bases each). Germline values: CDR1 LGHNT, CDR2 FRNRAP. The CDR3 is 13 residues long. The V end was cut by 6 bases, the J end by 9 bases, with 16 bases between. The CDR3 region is CASGVGTSRTQYF. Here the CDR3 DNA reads TGTGCTAGTGGGGTCGGGACGTCGAGAACGCAGTATTTT.

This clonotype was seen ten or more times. The CDR3 DNA reads as TGCAGCGTAAAGGTCTTACACACTGAAGCTTTCTTT. It encodes CSVKVLHTEAFF. V and J are TRBV29-1 and TRBJ1-1; no reliable D call. CDR1 and CDR2 from the germline V gene are SQVTM and ANQGSEA. This CDR3 spans 12 amino acids. V lost 6 bases and J lost 3, with 11 bases in between.

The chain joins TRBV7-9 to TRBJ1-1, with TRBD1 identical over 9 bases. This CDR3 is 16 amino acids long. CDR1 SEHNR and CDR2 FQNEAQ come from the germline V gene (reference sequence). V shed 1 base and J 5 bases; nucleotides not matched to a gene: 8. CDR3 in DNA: TGTGCCAGCAGCTTAGGGTTGGGGACAGGGTGGACTGAAGCTTTCTTT. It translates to CASSLGLGTGWTEAFF. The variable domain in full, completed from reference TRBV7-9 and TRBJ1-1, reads DTGVSQNPRHKITKRGQNVTFRCDPISEHNRLYWYRQTLGQGPEFLTYFQNEAQLEKSRLLSDRFSAERPKGSFSTLEIQRTEQGDSAMYLCASSLGLGTGWTEAFFGQGTRLTVV.

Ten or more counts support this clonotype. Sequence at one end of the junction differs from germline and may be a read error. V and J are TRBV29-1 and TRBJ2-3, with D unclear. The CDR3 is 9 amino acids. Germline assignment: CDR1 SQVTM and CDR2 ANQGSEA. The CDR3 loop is CSVEEESSF. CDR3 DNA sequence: TGCAGCGTTGAAGAGGAGAGTTCGTTT.

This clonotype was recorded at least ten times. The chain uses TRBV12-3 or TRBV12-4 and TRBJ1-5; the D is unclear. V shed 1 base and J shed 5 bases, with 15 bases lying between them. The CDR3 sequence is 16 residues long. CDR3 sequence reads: CASSLGTHAGYQPQHF. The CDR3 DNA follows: TGTGCCAGCAGTTTAGGGACCCACGCTGGATATCAGCCCCAGCATTTT.

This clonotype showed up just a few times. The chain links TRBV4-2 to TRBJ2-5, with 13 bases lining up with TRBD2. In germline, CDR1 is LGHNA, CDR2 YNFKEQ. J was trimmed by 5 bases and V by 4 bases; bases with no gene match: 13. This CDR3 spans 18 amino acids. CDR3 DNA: TGTGCCAGCAGCCCCCGGACTAGCGGGGGCCCTGTCCCCGAGACCCAGTACTTC. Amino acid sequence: CASSPRTSGGPVPETQYF.

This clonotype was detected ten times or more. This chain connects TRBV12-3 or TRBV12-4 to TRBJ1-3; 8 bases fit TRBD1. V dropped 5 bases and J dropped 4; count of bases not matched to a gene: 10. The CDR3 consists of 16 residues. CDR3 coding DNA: TGTGCCAGCAGTGGCGGACAGGGACTGAGCGGAAACACCATATATTTT. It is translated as CASSGGQGLSGNTIYF.

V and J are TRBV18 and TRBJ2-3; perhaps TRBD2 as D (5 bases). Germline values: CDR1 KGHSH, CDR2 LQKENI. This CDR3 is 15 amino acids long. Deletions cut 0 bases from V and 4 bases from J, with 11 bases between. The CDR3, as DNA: TGTGCCAGCTCACCACCCCTAGCCCGGGCAGATACGCAGTATTTT. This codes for CASSPPLARADTQYF.